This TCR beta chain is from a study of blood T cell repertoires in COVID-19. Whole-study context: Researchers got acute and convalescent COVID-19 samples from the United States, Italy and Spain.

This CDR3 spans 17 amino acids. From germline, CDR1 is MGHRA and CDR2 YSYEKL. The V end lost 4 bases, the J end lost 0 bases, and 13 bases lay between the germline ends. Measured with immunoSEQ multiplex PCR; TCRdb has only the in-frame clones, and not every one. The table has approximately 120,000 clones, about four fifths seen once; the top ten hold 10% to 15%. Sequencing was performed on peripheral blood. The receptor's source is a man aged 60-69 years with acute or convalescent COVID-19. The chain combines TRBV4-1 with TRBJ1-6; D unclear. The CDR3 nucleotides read TGCGCCAGCAGCCCCTTTCAGCGGGCCTCCTATAATTCACCCCTCCACTTT. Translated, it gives CASSPFQRASYNSPLHF.